This entry lists 13 T cell receptor beta chains sequenced from one sample in a study of T-cell reconstitution after alpha-beta-depleted transplantation in children. Unique molecular identifiers were used in preparing the TCRbeta library. TCRdb redid the calling of the PCR reads with MiXCR, one entry per CDR3 protein. The data show over 85,000 distinct CDR3 sequences, approximately 6% seen once. The sequencing here drew on PBMCs, mostly from graft donor cells, taken 60 days after TCRalphabeta/CD19-depleted stem cell transplant. The receptors derive from a female patient between 2 and 15 years old who had a stem cell transplant for Fanconi anemia, so the T cells may come from the graft donor.

This clonotype turned up a few times. This chain connects TRBV5-1 to TRBJ1-5, with 9 bases fitting TRBD1. The trim removed 4 bases at V and 2 bases at J, leaving 4 bases unmatched. CDR3 length: 15 residues. CDR1 is SGHRS, CDR2 YFSETQ, per germline. This chain's CDR3 is CASSVGQGGNQPQHF. CDR3 coding DNA: TGCGCCAGCAGCGTGGGACAGGGAGGCAATCAGCCCCAGCATTTT.

This clonotype was recorded many times. The chain is built from TRBV9 and TRBJ2-7, with TRBD1 matching over 7 bases. The junction had 13 bases not matched to a gene; V was cut back by 5 bases and J by 2 bases. This CDR3 spans 16 amino acids. Germline V gene sequence: CDR1 SGDLS, CDR2 YYNGEE. For the CDR3, the DNA is TGTGCCAGCAGAAATCCCCGGGACAGCCGACCCTACGAGCAGTACTTC. Protein: CASRNPRDSRPYEQYF.

This clonotype was counted many times. This chain connects TRBV28 to TRBJ2-4; D is undetermined. Germline loops: CDR1 MDHEN, CDR2 SYDVKM. The CDR3 runs 16 residues. The V gene lost 1 base and the J gene lost 4 bases, with 14 bases spanning the gap. CDR3 amino acids: CASSLFSSADKNIQYF. The CDR3 DNA reads TGTGCCAGCAGTTTATTCTCCTCGGCAGATAAAAACATTCAGTACTTC.

This clonotype has a handful of counts. The gene calls are TRBV6-5 and TRBJ2-6; 10 bases are a match to TRBD1. With 11 bases clipped from V and 1 base from J, the junction kept 11 bases outside the gene matches. There are 17 residues in the CDR3. From germline, CDR1 is MNHEY and CDR2 SVGAGI. CDR3 DNA sequence: TGTGCCGCCATTCTCGACAGGGGGCTTTCTGGGGCCAACGTCCTGACTTTC. Encoded protein: CAAILDRGLSGANVLTF.

This clonotype was seen many times. The chain couples TRBV12-3 or TRBV12-4 to TRBJ2-1; 16 nucleotides agree with TRBD2. The V gene end was trimmed by 6 bases and the J gene end by 1 base; junction bases not matched to a gene: 6. CDR3 length: 18 residues. The CDR3 sequence is CASSPGLAGGKSYNEQFF. CDR3 nucleotide sequence: TGTGCCAGCAGCCCGGGACTAGCGGGGGGGAAATCCTACAATGAGCAGTTCTTC.

This clonotype was detected ten times or more. The chain joins TRBV5-1 to TRBJ2-3, with TRBD2 matching 7 bases. The V segment lost 4 bases and the J segment 0 bases; nucleotides outside the gene matches: 8. This CDR3 is 16 amino acids long. CDR1 and CDR2 (germline): SGHRS, YFSETQ. CDR3 region: CASSPNSGFSTDTQYF. CDR3 in DNA: TGCGCCAGCAGCCCTAATAGCGGGTTCAGCACAGATACGCAGTATTTT.

The sample holds many counts of this clonotype. The rearrangement links TRBV27 to TRBJ2-1, with TRBD2 as a possible D gene (5 bases). In germline, CDR1 is MNHEY, CDR2 SMNVEV (reference sequence). Trimming removed 6 bases from V and 4 bases from J, with 16 bases in between. This CDR3 is built from 15 residues. The CDR3 DNA follows: TGTGCCAGCAGATGGACTCCGGAATCTTACAATGAGCAGTTCTTC. Its translation is CASRWTPESYNEQFF.

This clonotype occurred a few times. This sequence joins TRBV28 and TRBJ2-1, with a weak D call TRBD1 (6 bases). There are 14 residues in the CDR3. The germline gives CDR1 MDHEN, CDR2 SYDVKM. Trimming left V 5 bases short and J 5 bases short, with 13 bases between. In DNA, the CDR3 is TGTGCCAGCAGTAGCCCTTGGGGGCACAATGAGCAGTTCTTC. Translated, it gives CASSSPWGHNEQFF.

This clonotype was seen ten or more times. This chain joins TRBV7-3 and TRBJ2-7; 8 bases fit TRBD1. Trimming at V came to 6 bases and at J to 2 bases, leaving 9 bases not matched to a gene. Germline loops: CDR1 SGHTA, CDR2 FQGTGA. The CDR3 has 15 residues. This CDR3 is CASSKGQVPTYEQYF. The DNA of the CDR3 is TGTGCCAGCAGTAAGGGACAGGTGCCAACCTACGAGCAGTACTTC.

This clonotype was found a few times. The chain joins TRBV10-3 to TRBJ2-7; 9 bases are shared with TRBD2. The CDR3 contains 17 residues. Germline assignment: CDR1 ENHRY and CDR2 SYGVKD. The V and J ends lost 2 bases and 2 bases, in that order; junction bases with no gene match: 10. The CDR3, as DNA: TGTGCCATCAGTGAGGGTAGCGGGGGCGGGATCCCCTACGAGCAGTACTTC. It translates to CAISEGSGGGIPYEQYF.

This clonotype was detected many times. This chain uses TRBV6-4 with TRBJ2-1, with 10 bases lining up with TRBD2. With 0 bases clipped from V and 7 bases from J, the junction kept 0 bases outside the gene matches. The CDR3 loop spans 14 amino acids. In germline, CDR1 is MRHNA, CDR2 SNTAGT. CDR3 region: CASSDSTSGNEQFF. For the CDR3, the DNA is TGTGCCAGCAGTGACTCGACTAGCGGGAATGAGCAGTTCTTC.

The rearrangement joins TRBV20-1 to TRBJ2-2; 10 bases align to TRBD2. Germline loops: CDR1 DFQATT, CDR2 SNEGSKA (reference sequence). The CDR3 consists of 16 residues. The J segment lost 7 bases and the V segment lost 3 bases, leaving 11 bases of the junction unmatched. Here the CDR3 reads CSASHLAGGPGGELFF. The CDR3 nucleotides read TGCAGTGCTAGTCATTTAGCGGGAGGCCCGGGCGGGGAGCTGTTTTTT.

This chain uses TRBV2 with TRBJ2-7; D tentatively fits TRBD1 or TRBD2 (5 bases each). The CDR3 spans 12 residues. Per germline, CDR1 SNHLY and CDR2 FYNNEI. V was cut by 5 bases and J by 8 bases, with 13 bases left in between. CDR3 DNA sequence: TGTGCCAGCAGTTACCACCGGGACCAGCAGTACTTC. Protein product: CASSYHRDQQYF.